The sample holds a few counts of the clone carrying this T cell receptor (beta chain). This entry belongs to a study of identical twins. TCRdb reprocessed the 5' RACE reads with MiXCR, giving one entry per CDR3 protein. The sample contains a few hundred thousand distinct CDR3 sequences, about 13% of which appear only once. V was pared by 5 bases and J by 3 bases, with 19 bases between. Germline V lookup: CDR1 SGHTA, CDR2 FQGNSA. CDR3 length: 16 amino acids. These data also formed part of another study, on yellow fever vaccine responses in identical twins.

The chain joins TRBV7-2 to TRBJ1-2; perhaps TRBD1 as D (5 bases). Sample: memory (CD45RO+) T cells sorted from blood. The sequence derives from a woman between 18 and 30 years old in good health. The CDR3 nucleotides are TGTGCCAGCAGCGATTCGGGGCAGCATGAGTACTATGGCTACACCTTC. Amino acids: CASSDSGQHEYYGYTF.